The clone carrying this TCR beta chain was seen only a few times. Its target is unknown. This sample is part of a study of CD8 T cells in ankylosing spondylitis. Study observations and caveats: CD8+ by phenotype, disease-linked clones were relatively rare in peripheral blood. Reportedly, significant enrichment of disease-linked clones occurred in matched ankylosing spondylitis synovial fluid.

The trim removed 8 bases at V and 4 bases at J, leaving 7 bases unmatched. Germline V gene data show CDR1 as GTSNPN and CDR2 as SVGIG (reference sequence). There are 12 residues in the CDR3. TCRdb reprocessed the 5' RACE reads via MiXCR and lists one record per CDR3 protein. The sample yields around 23,000 distinct CDR3 sequences, roughly a sixth seen once. The J gene is TRBJ1-1, the V gene TRBV30, with TRBD1 matching over 7 bases. The source is a male donor with ankylosing spondylitis or in good health (not recorded which). The sequencing input was blood. CDR3 nucleotide sequence: TGTGCCGGCTGCCAGGGGGGCACTGAAGCTTTCTTT. Translated, it gives CAGCQGGTEAFF. The whole variable domain, filled in from reference TRBV30 and TRBJ1-1, reads SQTIHQWPATLVQPVGSPLSLECTVEGTSNPNLYWYRQAAGRGLQLLFYSVGIGQISSEVPQNLSASRPQDRQFILSSKKLLLSDSGFYLCAGCQGGTEAFFGQGTRLTVV.